One and the same sample provided the 26 T cell receptor beta chains below, sequenced in a study of T cell responses to AZD1222 COVID-19 vaccine. Generated by immunoSEQ multiplex PCR, the TCRdb table keeps only in-frame clones and is missing some. The table shows 53,000 or so clones, with roughly 84% occurring only once. The sequences come from peripheral blood, collected on day 0 of AZD1222 vaccination. The receptor set was obtained from an adult in good health.

The J gene is TRBJ2-1, the V gene TRBV24-1, with 7 bases identical to TRBD1. Germline loops: CDR1 KGHDR, CDR2 SFDVKD. This CDR3 has 16 residues. V shed 4 bases and J 0 bases; nucleotides not matched to a gene: 5. The CDR3 protein is CATSDSDRASYNEQFF. The CDR3 DNA reads TGTGCCACCAGTGACTCTGACAGGGCCTCCTACAATGAGCAGTTCTTC.

This rearrangement joins TRBV7-9 to TRBJ1-1, with 9 bases fitting TRBD1. V lost 4 bases, J lost 3 bases, and 3 bases stayed unmatched. CDR3 length: 14 residues. Germline CDR1 and CDR2: SEHNR and FQNEAQ (reference sequence). CDR3 amino acids: CASSSGTGYTEAFF. The CDR3 nucleotides read TGTGCCAGCAGCTCCGGGACAGGGTACACTGAAGCTTTCTTT.

The gene calls are TRBV7-8 and TRBJ1-1, with 9 bases matching TRBD1. The length of the CDR3 is 14 residues. J gave up 5 bases and V 8 bases, and 9 bases lay outside the gene matches. Germline V gives CDR1 SGHVS, CDR2 FQNEAQ. The CDR3 bases are TGTGCCAGCGGGACAGGGAGGGTATGGACTGAAGCTTTCTTT. Protein sequence: CASGTGRVWTEAFF.

The chain couples TRBV15 to TRBJ2-2, with 10 positions matching TRBD2. Germline CDR1 reads LNHNV; CDR2 reads YYDKDF (reference sequence). V dropped 5 bases and J dropped 7; count of bases not matched to a gene: 10. The length of the CDR3 is 16 residues. CDR3 DNA sequence: TGTGCCACCAGCGGTCGTCTAGCGGGAGCGATCGGGGAGCTGTTTTTT. Its protein is CATSGRLAGAIGELFF.

J is TRBJ2-5 and V is TRBV29-1; D might be TRBD1 (6 bases). The V gene lost 4 bases and the J gene lost 6 bases, with 15 bases spanning the gap. This CDR3 has 13 amino acids. Germline CDR1 is SQVTM and CDR2 is ANQGSEA. The CDR3 sequence is CSVGDISPQTQYF. DNA of the CDR3: TGCAGCGTTGGGGACATCTCCCCCCAGACCCAGTACTTC. Complete variable domain (other parts from reference TRBV29-1 and TRBJ2-5): SAVISQKPSRDICQRGTSLTIQCQVDSQVTMMFWYRQQPGQSLTLIATANQGSEATYESGFVIDKFPISRPNLTFSTLTVSNMSPEDSSIYLCSVGDISPQTQYFGPGTRLLVL.

The rearrangement joins TRBV7-2 to TRBJ2-1; TRBD2 is a possible D gene (5 bases). V was trimmed by 0 bases and J by 14 bases, leaving 14 bases between them. The CDR3 contains 13 residues. CDR1 and CDR2 from the germline V gene are SGHTA and FQGNSA. CDR3 coding DNA: TGTGCCAGCAGCTTAGCGCGGTGGGAGAACGAGTTCTTC. As protein: CASSLARWENEFF.

This clone came up a few times. V gene TRBV6-5 combines with J gene TRBJ2-7; 7 positions match TRBD1. Germline loops: CDR1 MNHEY, CDR2 SVGAGI. The CDR3 is made up of 13 amino acids. Unmatched junction bases numbered 4, after V lost 6 bases and J lost 2 bases. This CDR3 reads CASRGQATYEQYF. The CDR3 DNA reads as TGTGCCAGCAGAGGACAGGCAACCTACGAGCAGTACTTC.

The rearrangement uses TRBV27 and TRBJ1-3; maybe TRBD1 (5 bases). The CDR3 runs 17 residues. V lost 2 bases, J lost 0 bases, and 14 bases lay in between. Germline CDR1 and CDR2: MNHEY and SMNVEV (reference sequence). The CDR3 sequence is CASSLSPGTSSGNTIYF. DNA for the CDR3: TGTGCCAGCAGTTTAAGTCCCGGGACCAGCTCTGGAAACACCATATATTTT.

The rearrangement joins TRBV7-6 to TRBJ2-7; TRBD1 might be the D (6 bases). CDR1 and CDR2 from the germline V gene are SGHVS and FNYEAQ. This CDR3 region has 12 residues. V lost 5 bases and J 4 bases, leaving 9 bases between the germline ends. CDR3 sequence reads: CASSATGYEQYF. CDR3 in DNA: TGTGCCAGCAGCGCCACAGGGTACGAGCAGTACTTC. Together with reference TRBV7-6 and TRBJ2-7, the CDR3 gives the full variable domain: GAGVSQSPRYKVTKRGQDVALRCDPISGHVSLYWYRQALGQGPEFLTYFNYEAQQDKSGLPNDRFSAERPEGSISTLTIQRTEQRDSAMYRCASSATGYEQYFGPGTRLTVT.

The V and J genes are TRBV24-1 and TRBJ2-1, with D possibly being TRBD2 (6 bases). The CDR3 has 14 residues. V gave up 3 bases and J gave up 8 bases, with 13 bases separating them. Germline V gene sequence: CDR1 KGHDR, CDR2 SFDVKD. This CDR3 reads CATSDKTSADEQFF. CDR3 coding DNA: TGTGCCACCAGTGATAAGACTAGTGCCGATGAGCAGTTCTTC.

The chain recombines TRBV5-6 with TRBJ2-5, with 10 bases matching TRBD2. Germline V gene sequence: CDR1 SGHDT, CDR2 YYEEEE. CDR3 length: 17 residues. The V segment lost 1 base and the J segment 6 bases; nucleotides outside the gene matches: 12. CDR3 region: CASSLSTSGVPPKTQYF. CDR3 DNA sequence: TGTGCCAGCAGCTTGAGTACTAGCGGGGTGCCCCCGAAGACCCAGTACTTC. Based on the CDR3 plus reference TRBV5-6 and TRBJ2-5, the full variable domain is DAGVTQSPTHLIKTRGQQVTLRCSPKSGHDTVSWYQQALGQGPQFIFQYYEEEERQRGNFPDRFSGHQFPNYSSELNVNALLLGDSALYLCASSLSTSGVPPKTQYFGPGTRLLVL.

J is TRBJ1-2 and V is TRBV24-1, with unresolved D. Germline V CDR1 and CDR2: KGHDR, SFDVKD. This CDR3 contains 13 residues. V was shortened by 5 bases and J by 4 bases, with 10 bases between the two germline ends. The CDR3 is CATSVPSGYGYTF. CDR3 DNA: TGTGCCACCAGTGTCCCAAGTGGCTATGGCTACACCTTC.

J is TRBJ1-3 and V is TRBV5-1; no reliable D call. V was shortened by 1 base and J by 0 bases, with 14 bases between the two germline ends. CDR3 size: 17 residues. CDR1 SGHRS and CDR2 YFSETQ come from the germline V gene. The CDR3 region is CASSLTPLTSSGNTIYF. In nucleotides, the CDR3 is TGCGCCAGCAGCTTGACTCCCCTCACGAGCTCTGGAAACACCATATATTTT. Full variable domain (rest looked up from reference TRBV5-1 and TRBJ1-3): KAGVTQTPRYLIKTRGQQVTLSCSPISGHRSVSWYQQTPGQGLQFLFEYFSETQRNKGNFPGRFSGRQFSNSRSEMNVSTLELGDSALYLCASSLTPLTSSGNTIYFGEGSWLTVV.

This chain connects TRBV6-5 to TRBJ2-7, with 10 bases aligning to TRBD2. Germline V gene data show CDR1 as MNHEY and CDR2 as SVGAGI. The CDR3 is 15 residues long. V lost 1 base, J lost 4 bases, and 4 bases stayed unmatched. CDR3 sequence: CASSYLASGSYEQYF. In nucleotides, the CDR3 is TGTGCCAGCAGTTACTTGGCTAGCGGGAGTTACGAGCAGTACTTC.

Concerning this clone itself: The same CDR3 arises from other DNA sequences in this sample as well. The chain combines TRBV5-1 with TRBJ1-1; D unresolved. Per the germline V gene, CDR1 is SGHRS and CDR2 is YFSETQ. The germline V and J ends were trimmed by 0 bases and 0 bases, with 3 bases remaining between them. CDR3 length: 13 residues. CDR3 in DNA: TGCGCCAGCAGCTTGGGTCTGAACACTGAAGCTTTCTTT. Its translation: CASSLGLNTEAFF.

The rearrangement links TRBV5-1 to TRBJ2-2, with 7 bases identical to TRBD2. Looked up from germline, CDR1 is SGHRS and CDR2 is YFSETQ. Germline trimming cut 0 bases from V and 6 bases from J; bases unmatched to any gene: 8. The CDR3 totals 16 residues. The CDR3 DNA sequence: TGCGCCAGCAGCTTGGCCCCCGGGACTATGGCCGGGGAGCTGTTTTTT. The encoded protein is CASSLAPGTMAGELFF.

This chain uses TRBV7-8 with TRBJ2-5, with D possibly matching TRBD1 (6 bases). CDR3 length: 19 residues. Germline V gene lookup returns CDR1 SGHVS and CDR2 FQNEAQ. Trimming stripped 5 bases from V and 1 base from J, with 26 bases between. The CDR3 nucleotides are TGTGCCAGCAGCCCGGACTGGGGGCAGGCGCCACCAATCCAAGAGACCCAGTACTTC. The encoded protein is CASSPDWGQAPPIQETQYF.

The chain links TRBV7-2 to TRBJ2-6; TRBD1 matches 10 bases. With 0 bases clipped from V and 4 bases from J, the junction kept 6 bases outside the gene matches. The germline V gene has CDR1 SGHTA and CDR2 FQGNSA. The CDR3 sequence is 18 residues long. The CDR3 reads CASSLAGQGRPGANVLTF. The DNA for the CDR3 is TGTGCCAGCAGCTTAGCGGGACAGGGGCGTCCCGGGGCCAACGTCCTGACTTTC.

The chain uses TRBV3-1 (or the pseudogene TRBV3-2) and TRBJ1-2; 7 positions agree with TRBD1. Germline lookup yields CDR1 LGHDT and CDR2 YNNKEL (reference sequence). This CDR3 has 15 amino acids. The V gene end was trimmed by 1 base and the J gene end by 8 bases; junction bases not matched to a gene: 10. As DNA, the CDR3 is TGTGCCAGCAGCCAAGGGGACAGACCCCTTTACGGCTACACCTTC. This encodes CASSQGDRPLYGYTF.

The chain employs TRBV4-3 and TRBJ2-2, with 8 bases that match TRBD1. This CDR3 comprises 14 residues. Germline CDR1 LGHNA, CDR2 YSLEER. V shed 4 bases, J shed 9 bases, and the junction held 7 bases outside the gene matches. CDR3 residues: CASSLGTGGRELFF. The CDR3 coding sequence is TGCGCCAGCAGCCTCGGGACAGGTGGCCGGGAGCTGTTTTTT.

This rearrangement joins TRBV19 to TRBJ1-5; TRBD1 matches at 7 bases. CDR3 length: 15 amino acids. Germline CDR1 LNHDA, CDR2 SQIVND (reference sequence). V trimming: 7 bases; J trimming: 3 bases; junction bases outside the gene matches: 9. For the CDR3, the DNA is TGTGCCAGTAACAACCGGGACAGTCCCAATCAGCCCCAGCATTTT. Residues: CASNNRDSPNQPQHF.

V gene TRBV29-1 combines with J gene TRBJ2-2, with D unclear. The length of the CDR3 is 15 residues. The germline V gene has CDR1 SQVTM and CDR2 ANQGSEA. V lost 1 base to trimming and J lost 1 base, with 10 bases between them. CDR3 in DNA: TGCAGCGTTGAAGGCAGACCCGGGAACACCGGGGAGCTGTTTTTT. It codes for CSVEGRPGNTGELFF.

This rearrangement joins TRBV5-1 to TRBJ1-5; D is possibly TRBD1 (6 bases). Germline CDR1 and CDR2: SGHRS and YFSETQ. The CDR3 length is 15 residues. V was cut by 3 bases and J by 4 bases, with 14 bases left in between. CDR3 DNA: TGCGCCAGCAGCTCCACAGGGTTAGGGAATCAGCCCCAGCATTTT. It codes for CASSSTGLGNQPQHF. The complete variable domain, with remaining parts taken from reference TRBV5-1 and TRBJ1-5, reads KAGVTQTPRYLIKTRGQQVTLSCSPISGHRSVSWYQQTPGQGLQFLFEYFSETQRNKGNFPGRFSGRQFSNSRSEMNVSTLELGDSALYLCASSSTGLGNQPQHFGDGTRLSIL.

The V call is TRBV5-1, the J call TRBJ2-2, with a possible D match to TRBD1 (6 bases). Germline V CDR1 and CDR2: SGHRS, YFSETQ. This CDR3 region has 14 residues. Deletions cut 0 bases from V and 5 bases from J, with 8 bases between. CDR3 DNA sequence: TGCGCCAGCAGCTTGGGGACAGCTACCGGGGAGCTGTTTTTT. Amino acid sequence: CASSLGTATGELFF.

The V and J genes are TRBV30 and TRBJ2-1; D tentatively reads TRBD1 or TRBD2 (5 bases each). The V gene lost 3 bases and the J gene lost 9 bases, with 24 bases spanning the gap. The germline CDR1 and CDR2 sequences are GTSNPN and SVGIG (reference sequence). The CDR3 is 16 amino acids. CDR3 nucleotides: TGTGCCTGGAGGGGACCCTTGGGGGTCGCGCCGGGTGAGCAGTTCTTC. Protein sequence: CAWRGPLGVAPGEQFF.

V is TRBV2 and J is TRBJ1-1; D possibly corresponds to TRBD1 (6 bases). The CDR3 contains 14 residues. Germline CDR1 SNHLY, CDR2 FYNNEI. The ends were cut back, 1 base at V and 5 bases at J, with 11 bases in the middle. In nucleotides, the CDR3 is TGTGCCAGCAGTGAAGTACAGGGTGGGACTGAAGCTTTCTTT. This translates into CASSEVQGGTEAFF.